The 2 T cell receptor beta chains below all came from one sample that was sequenced in a study of cytomegalovirus exposure and HLA in healthy donors. This table comes from immunoSEQ multiplex PCR, and its TCRdb copy is limited to in-frame clones, with some not included. The table lists about 280,000 clones, over 75% of them singletons. The sequenced material came from PBMCs. The source of these receptors is a woman aged 18-29 years in good health and CMV-seronegative.

The chain uses TRBV6-1 and TRBJ2-1, with TRBD2 matching over 12 bases. CDR3 length: 15 residues. The V segment lost 2 bases and the J segment 8 bases; nucleotides outside the gene matches: 4. The germline gives CDR1 MNHNS, CDR2 SASEGT. CDR3 in amino acids: CASSERLAGAYEQFF. The CDR3 DNA reads TGTGCCAGCAGTGAAAGACTAGCGGGGGCCTATGAGCAGTTCTTC.

The chain couples TRBV27 to TRBJ2-1, with D perhaps TRBD2 (6 bases). Between the trimmed V and J ends, which lost 3 bases and 4 bases, there was a span of 19 bases. The length of the CDR3 is 17 residues. Germline V gene sequence: CDR1 MNHEY, CDR2 SMNVEV (reference sequence). CDR3 loop: CASSLGVGGPSYNEQFF. CDR3 coding DNA: TGTGCCAGCAGTTTGGGGGTGGGAGGACCTTCATACAATGAGCAGTTCTTC.